The next 24 T cell receptor beta chains were all read from a single sample in a study of persistence of HIV-infected CD4 T cells. No cognate antigen is known for these TCRs. This was the immunoSEQ version 4 assay in survey mode. Only in-frame clones appear in the TCRdb table, and some are missing; sequencing was by immunoSEQ multiplex PCR. The sample has fewer than 35,000 clones, approximately 80% seen once. Lysates of CMV-infected fibroblasts at around 9.1 ug/mL stimulated these cells. Sorted nonresponding memory CD4+ T cells were CD40L-negative, CD69-negative, CD45RO-high. Sequencing used CD4+ T cells sorted from PBMCs after roughly 18-hour stimulation, obtained from a patient who received antiretroviral therapy. The receptors here all came from an adult man with HIV who was CMV-seropositive.

The V call is TRBV12-3 or TRBV12-4, the J call TRBJ2-5, with D unresolved. Trimming took 3 bases from V and 0 from J, leaving 5 bases between them. The CDR3 spans 13 residues. The DNA for the CDR3 is TGTGCCAGCAGTTTTAACGACCAAGAGACCCAGTACTTC. Amino acids: CASSFNDQETQYF.

The chain uses TRBV30 and TRBJ1-1, with 7 nucleotides matching TRBD1. CDR1 is GTSNPN and CDR2 is SVGIG in the germline V gene (reference sequence). Trimming removed 0 bases from V and 1 base from J; junction bases left unmatched: 5. The CDR3 runs 15 residues. CDR3 in amino acids: CAWSVPGQPNTEAFF. The DNA of the CDR3 is TGTGCCTGGAGTGTACCGGGACAGCCGAACACTGAAGCTTTCTTT. Combining the CDR3 with reference TRBV30 and TRBJ1-1 gives the whole variable domain SQTIHQWPATLVQPVGSPLSLECTVEGTSNPNLYWYRQAAGRGLQLLFYSVGIGQISSEVPQNLSASRPQDRQFILSSKKLLLSDSGFYLCAWSVPGQPNTEAFFGQGTRLTVV.

The chain is built from TRBV3-1 (or the pseudogene TRBV3-2) and TRBJ1-5; D is perhaps TRBD1 (5 bases). In germline, CDR1 is LGHDT, CDR2 YNNKEL (reference sequence). V was cut by 1 base and J by 2 bases, with 9 bases left in between. This CDR3 is 15 amino acids long. The CDR3 loop reads CASSQGGVGNQPQHF. As DNA, the CDR3 is TGTGCCAGCAGCCAAGGAGGGGTAGGCAATCAGCCCCAGCATTTT.

V and J are TRBV6-2 or TRBV6-3 and TRBJ1-1, with no clear D. Trimming left V 2 bases short and J 1 base short, with 17 bases between. Germline-derived CDR1 and CDR2 are MNHEY and SVGEGT. CDR3 length: 17 amino acids. CDR3 nucleotides: TGTGCCAGCAGTTACACGGCTTCTACAGCCCGGAACACTGAAGCTTTCTTT. It specifies CASSYTASTARNTEAFF.

This clone was observed once. The rearrangement links TRBV11-3 to TRBJ2-2; no definite D call. The CDR3 covers 13 residues. Germline V gives CDR1 SGHNT, CDR2 YENEEA. The V end lost 1 base, the J end lost 6 bases, and 6 bases lay between the germline ends. The DNA of the CDR3 is TGTGCCAGCAGCTTAGGTGTCGCCGGGGAGCTGTTTTTT. It specifies CASSLGVAGELFF.

This clone has a handful of counts. The gene calls are TRBV19 and TRBJ2-7, with 7 positions matching TRBD1. Trimming took 7 bases from V and 2 from J; bases not matched to a gene: 11. CDR1 LNHDA and CDR2 SQIVND come from the germline V gene (reference sequence). CDR3 size: 15 residues. CDR3 residues: CASTYRQGETYEQYF. The CDR3 nucleotides read TGTGCCAGTACTTACCGGCAGGGGGAGACCTACGAGCAGTACTTC.

This chain uses TRBV7-2 with TRBJ2-7, with TRBD1 matching 10 bases. The CDR3 runs 14 residues. Germline V gene sequence: CDR1 SGHTA, CDR2 FQGNSA. Trimming removed 4 bases from V and 8 bases from J; junction bases left unmatched: 8. CDR3 DNA sequence: TGTGCCAGCAGCTCTACCGGGACAGGGGTAAAGCAGTACTTC. It encodes CASSSTGTGVKQYF.

As for this clone: In the same sample, other DNA sequences code for this CDR3. This chain uses TRBV4-3 with TRBJ1-1, with D perhaps TRBD1 (5 bases). V lost 3 bases and J lost 0, with 8 bases in between. This CDR3 contains 14 residues. From germline, CDR1 is LGHNA and CDR2 YSLEER. CDR3 sequence (DNA): TGCGCCAGCAGCCAGGGGGGGGTGAACACTGAAGCTTTCTTT. Amino acids: CASSQGGVNTEAFF.

V gene TRBV18 combines with J gene TRBJ1-6; D remains ambiguous. Germline V gene data show CDR1 as KGHSH and CDR2 as LQKENI. V was clipped by 4 bases and J by 0 bases, with 10 bases between them. This CDR3 has 16 amino acids. Written as DNA, the CDR3 is TGTGCCAGCTCACTCCTAGATAGCTCCTATAATTCACCCCTCCACTTT. Translation gives CASSLLDSSYNSPLHF.

The count of this clone is one. The CDR3 DNA follows: TGTGCCAGCAGCGTAGGCCCATTTGCTAACTATGGCTACACCTTC. The encoded protein is CASSVGPFANYGYTF. The gene calls are TRBV9 and TRBJ1-2, with D unresolved. The CDR3 runs 15 residues. Germline values: CDR1 SGDLS, CDR2 YYNGEE. V gave up 0 bases and J gave up 0 bases, with 9 bases separating them.

The chain employs TRBV19 and TRBJ1-6, with D possibly being TRBD1 (5 bases). V dropped 2 bases and J dropped 0 bases, with 8 bases sitting between them. Germline V gene lookup returns CDR1 LNHDA and CDR2 SQIVND (reference sequence). This CDR3 contains 16 residues. CDR3 loop: CASSISGSSYNSPLHF. CDR3 DNA sequence: TGTGCCAGTAGTATATCAGGGAGCTCCTATAATTCACCCCTCCACTTT.

This clone was seen only a few times. J is TRBJ2-4 and V is TRBV6-2 or TRBV6-3, with D unclear. Germline V gene data show CDR1 as MNHEY and CDR2 as SVGEGT. CDR3 length: 15 amino acids. V lost 6 bases to trimming and J lost 0 bases, with 12 bases between them. CDR3: CASSSAGLAKNIQYF. The CDR3 DNA sequence: TGTGCCAGCAGCAGTGCAGGTCTAGCCAAAAACATTCAGTACTTC.

V usage is TRBV14 and J usage is TRBJ2-3; 9 bases are a match to TRBD1. The CDR3 spans 16 residues. Germline values: CDR1 SGHDN, CDR2 FVKESK. V gave up 3 bases and J gave up 3 bases; unmatched junction bases: 7. CDR3 bases: TGTGCCAGCAGCCAGGGTCGGGACAGGGTTACAGATACGCAGTATTTT. This encodes CASSQGRDRVTDTQYF. The variable domain in full, with the rest retrieved from reference TRBV14 and TRBJ2-3, is EAGVTQFPSHSVIEKGQTVTLRCDPISGHDNLYWYRRVMGKEIKFLLHFVKESKQDESGMPNNRFLAERTGGTYSTLKVQPAELEDSGVYFCASSQGRDRVTDTQYFGPGTRLTVL.

The V gene is TRBV27, the J gene TRBJ1-6; possibly TRBD1 for D (5 bases). The CDR3 length is 17 residues. Trimming removed 2 bases at V and 0 bases at J, with 11 bases between. CDR1 MNHEY and CDR2 SMNVEV come from the germline V gene (reference sequence). CDR3 coding DNA: TGTGCCAGCAGTTTAGAGGTCAGGGACTCCTATAATTCACCCCTCCACTTT. The encoded protein is CASSLEVRDSYNSPLHF.

The genes are TRBV10-1 and TRBJ2-1; 10 positions match TRBD1. The CDR3 sequence is 15 residues long. Germline V gives CDR1 WNHNN, CDR2 SYGVQD (reference sequence). With V trimmed by 3 bases and J by 5 bases, 4 bases remained unmatched. This CDR3 reads CASSDGTGDHNEQFF. CDR3 in DNA: TGCGCCAGCAGTGACGGGACAGGGGACCACAATGAGCAGTTCTTC.

This clone has just one count. In DNA form, the CDR3 reads TGTGCCAGCAGGTCAGGGCAGCGGGGGCAGGGCACAGATACGCAGTATTTT. It specifies CASRSGQRGQGTDTQYF. This chain connects TRBV2 to TRBJ2-3, with 8 bases fitting TRBD2. The germline V gene encodes CDR1 SNHLY and CDR2 FYNNEI. V was clipped by 6 bases and J by 1 base; unmatched bases: 12. The CDR3 totals 17 residues.

The chain uses TRBV6-5 and TRBJ2-5, with unresolved D. This CDR3 comprises 12 residues. Germline CDR1 MNHEY, CDR2 SVGAGI. The V end was cut by 6 bases, the J end by 2 bases, with 7 bases between. CDR3 in amino acids: CASRQDQETQYF. The CDR3 bases are TGTGCCAGCAGGCAGGATCAAGAGACCCAGTACTTC.

The chain joins TRBV7-9 to TRBJ2-3, with D possibly TRBD2 on 5 matching bases. The CDR3 covers 16 residues. The V and J ends lost 2 bases and 0 bases respectively, with 12 bases between them. Germline V gene sequence: CDR1 SEHNR, CDR2 FQNEAQ (reference sequence). In nucleotides, the CDR3 is TGTGCCAGCAGCTTAAGGAGCGGTTCTAGCACAGATACGCAGTATTTT. Its protein product is CASSLRSGSSTDTQYF.

In its sample, this clone was seen once. Germline and junction disagree at one end, which may indicate a read error. The same CDR3 is also encoded by other DNA sequences in this sample. The rearrangement joins TRBV4-2 to TRBJ2-7; tentative D call: TRBD1 (5 bases). CDR1 and CDR2 from the germline V gene are LGHNA and YNFKEQ. The CDR3 consists of 14 residues. CDR3 DNA: TGTGCTAGCAGCCAAGTACAGGCGGCCTACGAGCAGTACTTC. As protein: CASSQVQAAYEQYF.

V is TRBV19 and J is TRBJ1-4, with no clear D. CDR1 and CDR2 (germline): LNHDA, SQIVND (reference sequence). The CDR3 consists of 14 residues. With 1 base removed from V and 7 bases from J, the gap between germline ends came to 10 bases. The CDR3 sequence is CASSIGGPGEKLFF. CDR3 coding DNA: TGTGCCAGTAGTATAGGAGGGCCCGGTGAAAAACTGTTTTTT.

In its sample, this clone was seen a few times. The J gene is TRBJ1-2, the V gene TRBV4-1; D is ambiguous. The ends were cut back, 1 base at V and 4 bases at J, with 7 bases in the middle. This CDR3 has 13 residues. CDR1 is MGHRA and CDR2 is YSYEKL in the germline V gene. CDR3 in DNA: TGCGCCAGCAGCCAAGGGGCAGTCTATGGCTACACCTTC. Its protein product is CASSQGAVYGYTF.

V and J are TRBV15 and TRBJ2-3; 7 bases align to TRBD2. This CDR3 region has 16 residues. Germline V gene sequence: CDR1 LNHNV, CDR2 YYDKDF (reference sequence). V lost 5 bases and J lost 1; bases outside the gene matches: 9. CDR3 in amino acids: CATSALGGAGTDTQYF. The DNA of the CDR3 is TGTGCCACCAGCGCCTTGGGAGGGGCCGGCACAGATACGCAGTATTTT.

This clone was seen only a few times. V and J are TRBV2 and TRBJ1-1, with 9 positions matching TRBD1. Germline lookup yields CDR1 SNHLY and CDR2 FYNNEI. This CDR3 spans 16 amino acids. V lost 8 bases and J lost 10; bases outside the gene matches: 20. The CDR3 protein is CASAGRVSTGGIIAFF. As DNA, the CDR3 is TGTGCCAGCGCAGGAAGAGTGTCGACAGGGGGTATTATAGCTTTCTTT.

This chain connects TRBV27 to TRBJ1-3; 8 nucleotides align to TRBD1. V shed 3 bases and J 4 bases; nucleotides not matched to a gene: 2. Germline V gives CDR1 MNHEY, CDR2 SMNVEV (reference sequence). The CDR3 has 14 residues. The CDR3 coding sequence is TGTGCCAGCAGTTTCTCAGGGGGCGGAAACACCATATATTTT. This translates into CASSFSGGGNTIYF.